Listed here are 7 T cell receptor beta chains from one sample, sequenced in a study of Graves' ophthalmopathy and Graves' hyperthyroidism. Amplification of the TCR beta CDR3 regions used RNA transcripts (as template). First-round RT-PCR employed HTBI primers, with a second-round multiplex PCR after it. Each CDR3 protein gets one entry after TCRdb re-called the multiplex PCR reads with MiXCR. The sample carries about 660,000 distinct CDR3 sequences, about 40% recorded once. The sequenced sample consisted of peripheral blood. The receptors originated from an adult man with Graves' ophthalmopathy.

The chain uses TRBV29-1 and TRBJ1-2; a weak D match, TRBD1 (6 bases). Trimming removed 8 bases from V and 8 bases from J, with 18 bases in between. There are 12 residues in the CDR3. Germline V lookup: CDR1 SQVTM, CDR2 ANQGSEA. The CDR3 loop reads CSHPGTSRGYTF. For the CDR3, the DNA is TGCAGCCACCCCGGGACATCGAGGGGCTACACCTTC.

With respect to this clonotype: One end of the junction does not line up with germline, which may come from a read error. The CDR3 bases are TGCGCCAGCAGCCAAGTGGCTAGCGACTCCTACGAGCAGTACTTC. It yields the protein CASSQVASDSYEQYF. The chain uses TRBV7-9 and TRBJ2-7; tentative D call: TRBD2 (6 bases). Germline V lookup: CDR1 SEHNR, CDR2 FQNEAQ (reference sequence). CDR3 size: 15 residues.

The chain joins TRBV11-3 to TRBJ2-7, with 14 bases that match TRBD2. CDR1 and CDR2 from the germline V gene are SGHNT and YENEEA. The CDR3 runs 17 residues. The trim removed 5 bases at V and 6 bases at J, leaving 12 bases unmatched. CDR3 DNA sequence: TGTGCCAGCAGCCCCCAGAGAGGGGGACTAGCGGGAGTCGAGCAGTACTTC. The encoded protein is CASSPQRGGLAGVEQYF.

About this clonotype: It is likely a read error, because the conserved phenylalanine at the end of the CDR3 is missing. The DNA is omitted, as the CDR3 cannot be located on it reliably, and the CDR3 follows TCRdb's listing. V usage is TRBV10-3 and J usage is TRBJ1-2. CDR1 is ENHRY and CDR2 is SYGVKD in the germline V gene. Termini included, the CDR3 measures 8 amino acids. The CDR3 loop is CAISSRTD.

Concerning this clonotype itself: One end of the junction is discordant with germline, which a read error may explain. The chain joins TRBV10-2 to TRBJ2-2; TRBD2 matches at 8 bases. The CDR3 length is 14 residues. Germline loops: CDR1 WSHSY, CDR2 SAAADI. The CDR3 loop reads CASSPGGNTGELSW. CDR3 nucleotide sequence: TGCGCCAGCAGCCCGGGGGGGAACACCGGGGAGCTGTCTTGG.

This clonotype is a singleton in its sample. The chain joins TRBV2 to TRBJ1-2; 9 nucleotides match TRBD1. The CDR3 is 13 amino acids. Germline V gene lookup returns CDR1 SNHLY and CDR2 FYNNEI. V shed 8 bases and J 3 bases; nucleotides not matched to a gene: 4. The chain's CDR3 is CASFGQGHYGYTF. The CDR3 bases are TGTGCCAGCTTTGGACAGGGGCACTATGGCTACACCTTC.

In its sample, this clonotype was seen many times. The chain links TRBV15 to TRBJ2-5, with 7 bases lining up with TRBD2. Germline CDR1 is LNHNV and CDR2 is YYDKDF (reference sequence). This CDR3 region has 14 residues. The junction had 2 bases not matched to a gene; V was cut back by 0 bases and J by 4 bases. The CDR3 coding sequence is TGTGCCACCAGCAGAGATCCGGGGGGAGAGACCCAGTACTTC. It yields the protein CATSRDPGGETQYF.